This T cell receptor beta chain stems from a study of CD8 T cells in Susac syndrome. Random hexamers were used to reverse transcribe the RNA input (about 0.5 to 1 ug). TCRdb redid the calling of the immunoSEQ multiplex PCR reads with MiXCR, one entry per CDR3 protein. This sample carries about 130,000 distinct CDR3 sequences, approximately 79% of them seen once, and the ten largest clones take roughly 0.5%. This clonotype came up once. TEMRA cells were enriched by FACS, while CD8+ and CD4+ T cells were obtained through a negative isolation that was performed magnetically. The receptor was isolated from a human donor with multiple sclerosis. Source material: CD8+ T cells from PBMCs.

The CDR3 protein is CAWSQTGEQYF. In nucleotides, the CDR3 is TGTGCCTGGAGTCAGACGGGGGAGCAGTACTTC. This chain links TRBV30 with TRBJ2-7; D is possibly TRBD2 (5 bases). CDR1 is GTSNPN and CDR2 is SVGIG in the germline V gene (reference sequence). This CDR3 spans 11 amino acids. The V end lost 2 bases, the J end lost 7 bases, and 9 bases lay between the germline ends.